This entry concerns a single T cell receptor beta chain. What it binds is not known. V was trimmed by 5 bases and J by 5 bases, leaving 16 bases between them. The CDR3 consists of 14 residues. The germline CDR1 and CDR2 sequences are SGHRS and YFSETQ. Vbeta (60) and Jbeta (13) primers were used in the PCR. Clones were sequenced by immunoSEQ multiplex PCR, and TCRdb holds only the in-frame ones, with some missing. In total, the table holds 65,000 to 90,000 clones. The sample belongs to a study of cytomegalovirus exposure and HLA in healthy donors. General study results and limits: Investigators reported 164 TCR beta chains as tied to cytomegalovirus. A later analysis showed HLA-associated TCR beta chains outstripping equally common others in clonal expansion.

This sequence originates from a female donor in good health and CMV-seropositive. Sequencing was done on a sample of PBMCs. J is TRBJ2-5 and V is TRBV5-1, with no clear D. The CDR3 loop reads CASRPLYDTETQYF. The CDR3 DNA sequence: TGCGCCAGCAGGCCACTCTACGATACCGAGACCCAGTACTTC.